These 7 T cell receptor beta chains came from one sample sequenced in a study of T cell changes during pregnancy in multiple sclerosis. Generated by immunoSEQ multiplex PCR, the TCRdb table keeps only in-frame clones and is missing some. The table includes approximately 46,000 clones, approximately 92% detected once. This specimen was CD8+ T cells from peripheral blood mononuclear cells, taken in the second trimester of pregnancy. These receptor sequences come from a female donor with multiple sclerosis, enrolled in a pregnancy study.

Only one count was recorded for this clone. The sample contains more than one DNA sequence encoding this CDR3. This chain connects TRBV7-9 to TRBJ1-1; D is possibly TRBD1 (5 bases). V was cut by 3 bases and J by 6 bases, with 8 bases left in between. The germline V gene encodes CDR1 SEHNR and CDR2 FQNEAQ (reference sequence). This CDR3 has 12 amino acids. This CDR3 is CASSFGGAEAFF. Here the CDR3 DNA reads TGTGCCAGCAGCTTCGGGGGGGCTGAAGCTTTCTTT.

V and J are TRBV15 and TRBJ2-3; D unclear. This CDR3 spans 16 amino acids. The V end lost 3 bases, the J end lost 1 base, and 14 bases lay between the germline ends. Germline V lookup: CDR1 LNHNV, CDR2 YYDKDF (reference sequence). The CDR3 nucleotides read TGTGCCACCAGCAGGAAGAGATTGTTCGGCACAGATACGCAGTATTTT. Its translation: CATSRKRLFGTDTQYF.

This clone showed up just once. J is TRBJ2-3 and V is TRBV13, with TRBD1 as a possible D gene (5 bases). Trimming took 1 base from V and 3 from J, leaving 14 bases between them. The CDR3 length is 16 residues. Germline-derived CDR1 and CDR2 are PRHDT and FYEKMQ (reference sequence). The CDR3 reads CASSLEHAGLTDTQYF. The DNA of the CDR3 is TGTGCCAGCAGCTTAGAGCACGCAGGGTTGACAGATACGCAGTATTTT.

This clone was seen a single time. The rearrangement uses TRBV2 and TRBJ2-5, with 7 bases that match TRBD2. Trimming took 8 bases from V and 0 from J; bases not matched to a gene: 12. From germline, CDR1 is SNHLY and CDR2 FYNNEI. CDR3 length: 16 residues. CDR3 in DNA: TGTGCCAGCTCCCCGCCGGGAGGCAGGGACCAAGAGACCCAGTACTTC. Encoded protein: CASSPPGGRDQETQYF.

The chain couples TRBV6-5 to TRBJ2-2, with 8 bases lining up with TRBD2. This CDR3 comprises 15 residues. Germline V lookup: CDR1 MNHEY, CDR2 SVGAGI. Trimming at V came to 5 bases and at J to 1 base, leaving 3 bases not matched to a gene. The DNA of the CDR3 is TGTGCCAGCAGTAGAACTAGCGGGAACACCGGGGAGCTGTTTTTT. Protein sequence: CASSRTSGNTGELFF.

V gene TRBV4-1 combines with J gene TRBJ1-4; maybe TRBD1 (5 bases). CDR1 MGHRA and CDR2 YSYEKL come from the germline V gene. V was trimmed by 0 bases and J by 6 bases, leaving 11 bases between them. This CDR3 spans 15 amino acids. CDR3 sequence reads: CASSQEGGDYEKLFF. The CDR3 region has the DNA TGCGCCAGCAGCCAAGAGGGGGGGGATTATGAAAAACTGTTTTTT.

The chain employs TRBV2 and TRBJ2-5; 10 nucleotides agree with TRBD2. This CDR3 spans 15 amino acids. From germline, CDR1 is SNHLY and CDR2 FYNNEI. V lost 8 bases and J lost 5; bases outside the gene matches: 11. The CDR3 bases are TGTGCCAGCGGGGACCAGCGGGGGGGCGGTGAGACCCAGTACTTC. Translated, it gives CASGDQRGGGETQYF.